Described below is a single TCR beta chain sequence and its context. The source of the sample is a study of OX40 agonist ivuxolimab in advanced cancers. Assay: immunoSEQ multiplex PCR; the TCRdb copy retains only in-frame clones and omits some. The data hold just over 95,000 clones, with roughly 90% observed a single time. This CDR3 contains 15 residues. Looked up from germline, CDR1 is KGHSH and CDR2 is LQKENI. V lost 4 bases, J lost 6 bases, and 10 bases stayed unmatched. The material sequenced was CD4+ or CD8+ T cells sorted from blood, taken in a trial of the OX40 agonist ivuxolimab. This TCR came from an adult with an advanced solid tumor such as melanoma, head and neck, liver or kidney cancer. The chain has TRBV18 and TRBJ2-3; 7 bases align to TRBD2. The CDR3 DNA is TGTGCCAGCTCACTCTCACTAGCGAGAGTGGATACGCAGTATTTT. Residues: CASSLSLARVDTQYF.